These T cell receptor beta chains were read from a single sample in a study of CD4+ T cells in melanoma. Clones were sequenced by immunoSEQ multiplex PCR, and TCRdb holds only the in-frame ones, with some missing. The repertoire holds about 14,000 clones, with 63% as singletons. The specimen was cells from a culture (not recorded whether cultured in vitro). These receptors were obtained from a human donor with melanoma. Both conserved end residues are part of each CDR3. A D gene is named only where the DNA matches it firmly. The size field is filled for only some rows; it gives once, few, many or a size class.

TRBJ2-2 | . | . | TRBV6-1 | CASSEARLSLNTGELFF | TGTGCCAGCAGTGAAGCCCGACTATCCCTGAACACCGGGGAGCTGTTTTTT
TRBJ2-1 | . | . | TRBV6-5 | CASSYSSVSDEQFF | TGTGCCAGCAGTTACTCTTCCGTTAGCGATGAGCAGTTCTTC
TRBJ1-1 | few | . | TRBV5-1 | CASREGPSTEAFF | TGCGCCAGCAGGGAGGGGCCGAGCACTGAAGCTTTCTTT
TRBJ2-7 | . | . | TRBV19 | CASSMSYYEQYF | TGTGCCAGTAGTATGTCGTACTACGAGCAGTACTTC
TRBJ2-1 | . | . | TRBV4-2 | CASSQDERQGYEQFF | TGTGCCAGCAGCCAAGATGAACGGCAGGGCTATGAGCAGTTCTTC
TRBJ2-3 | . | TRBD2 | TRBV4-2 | CASSYGSGGSTDTQYF | TGTGCCAGCAGTTATGGCAGCGGGGGGAGCACAGATACGCAGTATTTT
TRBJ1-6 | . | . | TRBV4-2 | CASSDVGTGPLHF | TGTGCCAGCAGCGACGTTGGGACGGGGCCCCTCCACTTT
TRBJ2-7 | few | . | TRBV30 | CAWSTRVYEQYF | TGTGCCTGGAGTACCAGGGTCTACGAGCAGTACTTC
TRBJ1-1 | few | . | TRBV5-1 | CASRQQGFSEAFF | TGCGCCAGCCGCCAACAGGGATTCTCTGAAGCTTTCTTT
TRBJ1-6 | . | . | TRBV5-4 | CASSQVITRNSPLHF | TGCGCCAGCAGCCAAGTAATCACAAGGAATTCACCCCTCCACTTT
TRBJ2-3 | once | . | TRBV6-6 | CASTRAAIDTQYF | TGTGCCAGCACGAGGGCAGCTATAGATACGCAGTATTTT
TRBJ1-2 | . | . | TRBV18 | CASSPPNRGGYTF | TGTGCCAGCTCACCACCCAATCGGGGTGGCTACACCTTC
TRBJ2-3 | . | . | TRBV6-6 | CASSSLGPTDTQYF | TGTGCCAGCAGTTCCCTCGGACCCACAGATACGCAGTATTTT
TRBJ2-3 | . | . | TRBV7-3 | CASSLTGVGTDTQYF | TGTGCCAGCAGCTTAACGGGGGTGGGGACAGATACGCAGTATTTT
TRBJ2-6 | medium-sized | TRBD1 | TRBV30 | CAWSRDRSSSGANVLTF | TGTGCCTGGAGTCGGGACAGGTCATCCTCTGGGGCCAACGTCCTGACTTTC
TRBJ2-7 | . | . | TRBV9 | CASSEDLVSYEQYF | TGTGCCAGCAGCGAGGACTTGGTTAGCTACGAGCAGTACTTC
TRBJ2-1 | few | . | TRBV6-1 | CASSEQKLVGSYNEQFF | TGTGCCAGCAGTGAGCAAAAACTAGTGGGCTCCTACAATGAGCAGTTCTTC
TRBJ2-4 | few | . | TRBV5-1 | CASSFTGTGNIQYF | TGCGCCAGCAGCTTTACAGGGACGGGAAACATTCAGTACTTC
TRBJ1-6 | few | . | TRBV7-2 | CASSSRASRLSPLHF | TGTGCCAGCAGCTCCCGCGCTAGTAGGCTTTCACCCCTCCACTTT
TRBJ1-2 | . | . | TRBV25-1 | CASSSNYGYTF | TGTGCCAGCAGTTCTAACTATGGCTACACCTTC
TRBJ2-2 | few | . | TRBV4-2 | CASSQVTWTIGELFF | TGTGCCAGCAGCCAAGTAACATGGACCATCGGGGAGCTGTTTTTT
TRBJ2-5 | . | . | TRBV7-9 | CASSLVGPGTQYF | TGTGCCAGCAGCTTAGTGGGCCCGGGGACCCAGTACTTC
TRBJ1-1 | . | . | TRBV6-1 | CASFRGANTEAFF | TGTGCCAGTTTCCGCGGGGCGAACACTGAAGCTTTCTTT
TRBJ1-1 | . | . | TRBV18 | CASSPIATGRTEAFF | TGTGCCAGCTCACCCATCGCCACAGGGCGAACTGAAGCTTTCTTT
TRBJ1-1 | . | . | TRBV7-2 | CASSEQGQAFF | TGTGCCAGCAGCGAGCAGGGGCAGGCTTTCTTT
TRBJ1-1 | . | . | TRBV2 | CASSYAPDTITEAFF | TGTGCCAGCAGTTACGCCCCGGACACCATCACTGAAGCTTTCTTT
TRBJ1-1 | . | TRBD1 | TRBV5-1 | CASSLASGQVSTEAFF | TGCGCCAGCAGCTTGGCCTCGGGACAGGTATCCACTGAAGCTTTCTTT
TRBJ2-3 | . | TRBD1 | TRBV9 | CASSALEGALSDTQYF | TGTGCCAGCAGCGCCCTAGAGGGGGCACTATCAGATACGCAGTATTTT
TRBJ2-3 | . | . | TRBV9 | CASSVGGADTQYF | TGTGCCAGCAGCGTAGGTGGGGCCGATACGCAGTATTTT
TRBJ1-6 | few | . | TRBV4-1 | CASRRADISGDYSPLHF | TGCGCCAGCAGGAGGGCCGACATCTCCGGGGATTATTCACCCCTCCACTTT
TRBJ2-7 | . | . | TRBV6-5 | CASSRGRYEQYF | TGTGCCAGCAGCCGAGGACGTTACGAGCAGTACTTC
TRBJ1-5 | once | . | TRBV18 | CASSPQGLSNQPQHF | TGTGCCAGCTCACCACAAGGCCTCAGCAATCAGCCCCAGCATTTT
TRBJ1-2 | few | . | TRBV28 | CASSLRLYGYTF | TGTGCCAGCAGTCTCCGTCTCTATGGCTACACCTTC
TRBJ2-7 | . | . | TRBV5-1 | CASSPQGPGEQYF | TGCGCCAGCAGCCCGCAAGGCCCGGGCGAGCAGTACTTC
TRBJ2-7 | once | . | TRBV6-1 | CAISGRDLTYEQYF | TGTGCCATCAGTGGCCGGGACTTAACCTACGAGCAGTACTTC